The 26 T cell receptor beta chains presented below share a single source sample, sequenced in a study of T-cell reconstitution after alpha-beta-depleted transplantation in children. TCRbeta library construction was performed incorporating unique molecular identifiers. TCRdb processed the PCR reads anew with MiXCR; each CDR3 protein has one entry. The sample includes nearly 550,000 distinct CDR3 sequences, about 18% of them seen just once. The source was PBMCs from the stem cell graft donor, collected from the stem cell graft. The receptors originated from a human donor who donated a stem cell graft to a child with acute lymphoblastic leukemia.

This chain connects TRBV3-1 to TRBJ2-1, with TRBD1 identical over 11 bases. The CDR3 loop spans 16 amino acids. Per the germline V gene, CDR1 is LGHDT and CDR2 is YNNKEL (reference sequence). The V and J ends lost 3 bases and 4 bases, in that order; junction bases with no gene match: 5. CDR3 region: CASSHDGTGGYNEQFF. Here the CDR3 DNA reads TGTGCCAGCAGCCATGATGGGACAGGGGGGTACAATGAGCAGTTCTTC.

In its sample, this clonotype was seen a few times. The CDR3 DNA is TGCGCCAGCAGCAGACAGGGTATATCACTGGCAGATACGCAGTATTTT. It translates to CASSRQGISLADTQYF. The chain employs TRBV5-1 and TRBJ2-3, with 7 bases that match TRBD1. The CDR3 contains 16 residues. Germline CDR1 SGHRS, CDR2 YFSETQ. V lost 4 bases and J lost 4; bases outside the gene matches: 12. Full variable domain (outside the CDR3, taken from reference TRBV5-1 and TRBJ2-3): KAGVTQTPRYLIKTRGQQVTLSCSPISGHRSVSWYQQTPGQGLQFLFEYFSETQRNKGNFPGRFSGRQFSNSRSEMNVSTLELGDSALYLCASSRQGISLADTQYFGPGTRLTVL.

This sequence joins TRBV5-1 and TRBJ2-7; no clear D gene. From germline, CDR1 is SGHRS and CDR2 YFSETQ. The CDR3 spans 14 residues. V lost 3 bases and J lost 2, with 12 bases in between. CDR3: CASSSTDRAYEQYF. In nucleotides, the CDR3 is TGCGCCAGCAGCTCCACAGATCGAGCCTACGAGCAGTACTTC. The complete variable domain, with remaining parts taken from reference TRBV5-1 and TRBJ2-7, reads KAGVTQTPRYLIKTRGQQVTLSCSPISGHRSVSWYQQTPGQGLQFLFEYFSETQRNKGNFPGRFSGRQFSNSRSEMNVSTLELGDSALYLCASSSTDRAYEQYFGPGTRLTVT.

The chain employs TRBV5-1 and TRBJ2-1; D not resolved. Germline V gives CDR1 SGHRS, CDR2 YFSETQ. Trimming cost V 1 base and J 1 base, with 9 bases left between them. This CDR3 is 15 amino acids long. CDR3 amino acids: CASSLSSSSYNEQFF. CDR3 nucleotide sequence: TGCGCCAGCAGCTTGAGCTCGTCATCCTACAATGAGCAGTTCTTC.

The chain uses TRBV29-1 and TRBJ1-1; D not certain. Trimming took off 4 bases at V and 10 bases at J, with 19 bases between the two ends. Germline values: CDR1 SQVTM, CDR2 ANQGSEA. There are 13 residues in the CDR3. The CDR3 protein is CSVVDGNLKVAFF. The DNA for the CDR3 is TGCAGCGTTGTTGACGGAAACCTGAAGGTAGCTTTCTTT.

The rearrangement links TRBV7-3 to TRBJ2-3; unclear D gene. Trimming shortened V by 4 bases and J by 1 base, and 9 bases separated the two germline ends. The CDR3 runs to 14 residues. Germline CDR1 is SGHTA and CDR2 is FQGTGA. CDR3 DNA sequence: TGTGCCAGCAGCTCCACGAGTCGCACAGATACGCAGTATTTT. It yields the protein CASSSTSRTDTQYF.

There are a few counts of this clonotype. The chain employs TRBV5-6 and TRBJ1-2, with a tentative D call TRBD1 (6 bases). The V gene's germline CDR1 is SGHDT and CDR2 YYEEEE. The CDR3 sequence is 13 residues long. V lost 1 base and J lost 8, with 12 bases in between. CDR3 sequence (DNA): TGTGCCAGCAGCTTGTATCTTGGGGGCGGCTACACCTTC. Amino acids: CASSLYLGGGYTF. Full variable domain (remainder filled in from reference TRBV5-6 and TRBJ1-2): DAGVTQSPTHLIKTRGQQVTLRCSPKSGHDTVSWYQQALGQGPQFIFQYYEEEERQRGNFPDRFSGHQFPNYSSELNVNALLLGDSALYLCASSLYLGGGYTFGSGTRLTVV.

The chain has TRBV5-1 and TRBJ1-1, with 7 bases lining up with TRBD1. CDR1 is SGHRS, CDR2 YFSETQ, per germline. CDR3 size: 15 residues. The V gene end was trimmed by 7 bases and the J gene end by 5 bases; junction bases not matched to a gene: 14. CDR3 amino acids: CASCGTADPTTEAFF. The CDR3 bases are TGCGCCAGCTGCGGGACAGCGGACCCTACTACTGAAGCTTTCTTT. Drawing the rest from reference TRBV5-1 and TRBJ1-1, the complete variable domain is KAGVTQTPRYLIKTRGQQVTLSCSPISGHRSVSWYQQTPGQGLQFLFEYFSETQRNKGNFPGRFSGRQFSNSRSEMNVSTLELGDSALYLCASCGTADPTTEAFFGQGTRLTVV.

This clonotype was observed a handful of times. The gene calls are TRBV29-1 and TRBJ2-2; no clear D gene. CDR1 SQVTM and CDR2 ANQGSEA come from the germline V gene. V lost 7 bases and J lost 0, with 9 bases in between. This CDR3 comprises 13 residues. The DNA of the CDR3 is TGCAGCGGCCGCGGAGCGAACACCGGGGAGCTGTTTTTT. It codes for CSGRGANTGELFF.

This clonotype has just a few counts. The chain carries TRBV27 and TRBJ2-6; D unresolved. This CDR3 region has 17 residues. The V gene's germline CDR1 is MNHEY and CDR2 SMNVEV (reference sequence). Trimming shortened V by 3 bases and J by 0 bases, and 12 bases separated the two germline ends. In DNA form, the CDR3 reads TGTGCCAGCAGTTTCCTAGAACTCACCTCTGGGGCCAACGTCCTGACTTTC. Protein: CASSFLELTSGANVLTF.

This clonotype was picked up a small number of times. The J gene is TRBJ2-2, the V gene TRBV27; 8 bases fit TRBD1. The CDR3 extends over 17 amino acids. V shed 5 bases and J 2 bases; nucleotides not matched to a gene: 10. Germline V gene lookup returns CDR1 MNHEY and CDR2 SMNVEV (reference sequence). The CDR3 here is CASSLEWTGLNTGELFF. The CDR3 nucleotides read TGTGCCAGCAGTCTCGAATGGACAGGGTTAAACACCGGGGAGCTGTTTTTT.

This CDR3 reads CASSRRDRVPYEQYF. CDR3 sequence (DNA): TGCGCCAGCAGCCGCCGGGACAGGGTCCCCTACGAGCAGTACTTC. The chain carries TRBV4-1 and TRBJ2-7; 9 bases align to TRBD1. The CDR3 covers 15 residues. Per germline, CDR1 MGHRA and CDR2 YSYEKL. The trim removed 4 bases at V and 2 bases at J, leaving 6 bases unmatched.

This chain connects TRBV12-5 to TRBJ2-1, with 7 bases that match TRBD2. The CDR3 contains 13 residues. V gave up 4 bases and J gave up 7 bases; unmatched junction bases: 4. Germline V lookup: CDR1 LGHNT, CDR2 FRNRAP. CDR3 sequence: CASGSGRLNEQFF. CDR3 bases: TGTGCTAGTGGTTCCGGGAGGCTTAATGAGCAGTTCTTC.

This rearrangement joins TRBV6-5 to TRBJ2-7, with D possibly being TRBD1 (6 bases). Germline V gene data show CDR1 as MNHEY and CDR2 as SVGAGI. The CDR3 totals 15 residues. V gave up 2 bases and J gave up 0 bases, with 11 bases separating them. CDR3: CASSYRDTSSYEQYF. The CDR3 DNA is TGTGCCAGCAGTTACCGGGACACCAGCTCCTACGAGCAGTACTTC.

The chain links TRBV7-9 to TRBJ2-3; 8 nucleotides agree with TRBD1. The V segment lost 3 bases and the J segment 4 bases; nucleotides outside the gene matches: 6. CDR1 and CDR2 from the germline V gene are SEHNR and FQNEAQ (reference sequence). The CDR3 is 15 residues long. CDR3 nucleotides: TGTGCCAGCAGCTTCGGACAGGGATGGGCAGATACGCAGTATTTT. This codes for CASSFGQGWADTQYF.

This clonotype was seen ten or more times. The chain is built from TRBV29-1 and TRBJ1-1; no clear D. CDR1 and CDR2 from the germline V gene are SQVTM and ANQGSEA. With 7 bases removed from V and 0 bases from J, the gap between germline ends came to 6 bases. The CDR3 is 11 residues long. CDR3 nucleotide sequence: TGCAGCGGTCAGATGAACACTGAAGCTTTCTTT. Amino acids: CSGQMNTEAFF.

This clonotype has a handful of counts. The gene calls are TRBV5-1 and TRBJ1-1; unclear D gene. V lost 0 bases and J 1 base, leaving 19 bases between the germline ends. Germline V gene sequence: CDR1 SGHRS, CDR2 YFSETQ. This CDR3 comprises 18 residues. The CDR3 loop reads CASSLEKGVLNGNTEAFF. CDR3 nucleotide sequence: TGCGCCAGCAGCTTGGAAAAAGGCGTCCTGAATGGGAACACTGAAGCTTTCTTT.

The rearrangement joins TRBV18 to TRBJ2-1; 7 positions match TRBD1. The length of the CDR3 is 14 residues. Germline lookup yields CDR1 KGHSH and CDR2 LQKENI. V lost 5 bases and J lost 4; bases outside the gene matches: 5. The CDR3 region has the DNA TGTGCCAGCTCAACTCAGACAGGGTACAATGAGCAGTTCTTC. Translation gives CASSTQTGYNEQFF.

This clonotype was seen a handful of times. The chain carries TRBV20-1 and TRBJ2-1; D may be TRBD2 (6 bases). The ends were cut back, 3 bases at V and 5 bases at J, with 11 bases in the middle. The CDR3 runs to 13 residues. CDR1 and CDR2 (germline): DFQATT, SNEGSKA (reference sequence). CDR3 DNA: TGCAGTGCTAGTGGGGACTCGAACAATGAGCAGTTCTTC. Encoded protein: CSASGDSNNEQFF.

The genes are TRBV11-3 and TRBJ2-1; D possibly corresponds to TRBD2 (6 bases). This CDR3 contains 17 residues. Germline CDR1 is SGHNT and CDR2 is YENEEA. V gave up 1 base and J gave up 0 bases, with 13 bases separating them. The CDR3 reads CASSLGGLTASYNEQFF. In nucleotides, the CDR3 is TGTGCCAGCAGCTTAGGGGGACTGACTGCCTCCTACAATGAGCAGTTCTTC.

This clonotype was counted only a few times. The chain has TRBV18 and TRBJ2-5; 14 nucleotides align to TRBD2. The V and J ends lost 3 bases and 5 bases, in that order; junction bases with no gene match: 8. Germline assignment: CDR1 KGHSH and CDR2 LQKENI. CDR3 length equals 17 residues. This chain's CDR3 is CASSPSGTSGRRETQYF. DNA for the CDR3: TGTGCCAGCTCACCTTCCGGGACTAGCGGGAGAAGGGAGACCCAGTACTTC.

This clonotype has more than one count but fewer than ten. V is TRBV12-3 or TRBV12-4 and J is TRBJ1-1; weak D call: TRBD1 (6 bases). This CDR3 comprises 13 residues. V was shortened by 7 bases and J by 3 bases, with 12 bases between the two germline ends. The CDR3 loop reads CASISGGYTEAFF. In nucleotides, the CDR3 is TGTGCCAGCATCTCGGGGGGCTACACTGAAGCTTTCTTT.

In this sample, this clonotype turned up a few times. CDR3 nucleotide sequence: TGTGCCAGCAGCTCCGACCGTCCTAGACAAAACATTCAGTACTTC. It codes for CASSSDRPRQNIQYF. The rearrangement links TRBV4-2 to TRBJ2-4; no clear D gene. Germline-derived CDR1 and CDR2 are LGHNA and YNFKEQ. The CDR3 spans 15 residues. V was cut by 5 bases and J by 5 bases, with 16 bases left in between.

The chain has TRBV10-3 and TRBJ2-1; 10 nucleotides match TRBD1. Germline V gives CDR1 ENHRY, CDR2 SYGVKD. The CDR3 is 14 residues long. With V trimmed by 10 bases and J by 4 bases, 7 bases remained unmatched. The CDR3 nucleotides are TGTGCCAGCGAAGACAGGGGGCTGTACAATGAGCAGTTCTTC. Translation: CASEDRGLYNEQFF.

In this sample, this clonotype turned up a few times. CDR3 amino acids: CASATGGSFQETQYF. The CDR3, as DNA: TGTGCCAGCGCGACGGGAGGAAGTTTCCAAGAGACCCAGTACTTC. The gene calls are TRBV9 and TRBJ2-5, with 7 bases identical to TRBD2. The V segment lost 7 bases and the J segment 1 base; nucleotides outside the gene matches: 10. This CDR3 is 15 amino acids long. Germline lookup yields CDR1 SGDLS and CDR2 YYNGEE.

The V and J genes are TRBV10-3 and TRBJ2-7; 7 positions match TRBD1. This CDR3 region has 12 residues. Unmatched junction bases numbered 6, after V lost 8 bases and J lost 5 bases. Per germline, CDR1 ENHRY and CDR2 SYGVKD. In DNA form, the CDR3 reads TGTGCCATCGGCAGTACAGGGGACGAGCAGTACTTC. Translated, it gives CAIGSTGDEQYF.